A selection of T cell receptor beta chains follows, all from one sample in a study of blood T cell repertoires in COVID-19. This table comes from immunoSEQ multiplex PCR, and its TCRdb copy is limited to in-frame clones, with some not included. The sample lists around 150,000 clones; 65% to 90% were seen once. What was sequenced was peripheral blood. Receptors were obtained from a man between 65 and 79 years old with acute or convalescent COVID-19. The CDR3 runs from the conserved cysteine through the conserved F or W. Each record gives: CDR3 length, V gene, clone size, CDR3 protein. A clone size is listed for some rows: how often the clone was seen (once, few, many), or a class if it is expanded.

len: 13
v_gene: TRBV20-1
abundance: -
CDR3aa: CSASSGALETQYF

len: 17
v_gene: TRBV7-8
abundance: -
CDR3aa: CASSLGLLAGSTDTQYF

len: 15
v_gene: TRBV7-3
abundance: -
CDR3aa: CASSPGLAGANEQYF

len: 19
v_gene: TRBV7-2
abundance: -
CDR3aa: CASSLEALGTGYVKNIQYF

len: 15
v_gene: TRBV6-5
abundance: -
CDR3aa: CASSQRTGMDYGYTF

len: 13
v_gene: TRBV6-5
abundance: -
CDR3aa: CASSYFGGYEQYF

len: 13
v_gene: TRBV15
abundance: -
CDR3aa: CATSRQSSRNYTF

len: 17
v_gene: TRBV24-1
abundance: once
CDR3aa: CATSDKTSVRGTDTQYF

len: 16
v_gene: TRBV4-3
abundance: -
CDR3aa: CASSQDVQGGAYEQYF

len: 13
v_gene: TRBV5-4
abundance: -
CDR3aa: CASSLDGAYEQYF

len: 15
v_gene: TRBV6-5
abundance: -
CDR3aa: CASSSPGQSEYEAFF

len: 15
v_gene: TRBV19
abundance: -
CDR3aa: CASSPGLEAAYEQYF

len: 12
v_gene: TRBV7-2
abundance: -
CDR3aa: CASSPRTDTQYF

len: 12
v_gene: TRBV3-1/TRBV3-2
abundance: -
CDR3aa: CASSQTGGLAFF

len: 15
v_gene: TRBV7-2
abundance: -
CDR3aa: CASSFQGQGGETQYF

len: 14
v_gene: TRBV11-1
abundance: once
CDR3aa: CASSPPGQVREQYF

len: 16
v_gene: TRBV4-3
abundance: -
CDR3aa: CASSQDVSSGANVLTF

len: 15
v_gene: TRBV18
abundance: -
CDR3aa: CASSPLGQIRSGYTF

len: 13
v_gene: TRBV12-3/TRBV12-4
abundance: -
CDR3aa: CASSSSSGNTIYF

len: 13
v_gene: TRBV27
abundance: -
CDR3aa: CASRWTGGNEQFF

len: 14
v_gene: TRBV5-1
abundance: -
CDR3aa: CASSLEGGPYEQYF

len: 14
v_gene: TRBV28
abundance: -
CDR3aa: CASRRDRAGTEAFF

len: 13
v_gene: TRBV5-1
abundance: -
CDR3aa: CASSSDMAGELFF

len: 16
v_gene: TRBV7-6
abundance: -
CDR3aa: CASSLSAIGSTDTQYF

len: 13
v_gene: TRBV7-3
abundance: -
CDR3aa: CASSLLQGYRQDF

len: 15
v_gene: TRBV9
abundance: -
CDR3aa: CASSALQGLNTEAFF

len: 14
v_gene: TRBV6-5
abundance: -
CDR3aa: CASSLQGAPDTQYF

len: 12
v_gene: TRBV28
abundance: -
CDR3aa: CASSGTVYEQYF

len: 13
v_gene: TRBV12-3/TRBV12-4
abundance: -
CDR3aa: CASSLGQNQPQHF

len: 12
v_gene: TRBV7-9
abundance: few
CDR3aa: CASSLRGYEQYF

len: 14
v_gene: TRBV28
abundance: few
CDR3aa: CASSLPLAGETQYF

len: 13
v_gene: TRBV29-1
abundance: once
CDR3aa: CSVAPQGGETQYF

len: 15
v_gene: TRBV6-2/TRBV6-3
abundance: -
CDR3aa: CASSNARRLGGELFF

len: 14
v_gene: TRBV19
abundance: -
CDR3aa: CASKEHRNTGELFF

len: 14
v_gene: TRBV6-6
abundance: -
CDR3aa: CASSYDIGLNEQFF

len: 15
v_gene: TRBV7-8
abundance: once
CDR3aa: CASSLGGRGVGEAFF

len: 17
v_gene: TRBV5-1
abundance: -
CDR3aa: CASSWGPVAGSYNEQFF

len: 17
v_gene: TRBV5-1
abundance: -
CDR3aa: CASSLASSGRGTYEQYF

len: 16
v_gene: TRBV3-1/TRBV3-2
abundance: -
CDR3aa: CASSPPSGSWGNEQFF

len: 15
v_gene: TRBV15
abundance: once
CDR3aa: CATSTLPGESGELFF

len: 12
v_gene: TRBV12-3/TRBV12-4
abundance: -
CDR3aa: CASSLGLGLVFF